This T cell receptor beta chain was captured in a study of cytomegalovirus exposure and HLA in healthy donors. The study ran its PCR with 60 Vbeta and 13 Jbeta primers. The method was immunoSEQ multiplex PCR; TCRdb's version includes in-frame clones alone and lacks a portion of them. The sample lists around 150,000 clones, about 75% occurring once. Study results and caveats: About 87% or about 30% of the time was how often most TCR beta V segments were productive, according to an earlier analysis. When presence/absence was analysed, sequencing depth was taken to be roughly uniform across donors. TCR beta chains numbering some 160 were designated cytomegalovirus-associated.

The CDR3 has 17 residues. Germline V lookup: CDR1 SGDLS, CDR2 YYNGEE. V lost 0 bases and J 0 bases, leaving 10 bases between the germline ends. These donors, healthy bone marrow donors, were studied. As for this clone: Antigen: not known.

Sequencing was done on a sample of PBMCs. The sequence came from a man aged 45-60 years in good health and CMV-seropositive. The chain links TRBV9 to TRBJ2-6; D not certain. This CDR3 reads CASSVGVVRSGANVLTF. CDR3 bases: TGTGCCAGCAGCGTAGGAGTGGTCCGCTCTGGGGCCAACGTCCTGACTTTC. Looking up the rest from reference TRBV9 and TRBJ2-6 gives the full variable domain: DSGVTQTPKHLITATGQRVTLRCSPRSGDLSVYWYQQSLDQGLQFLIQYYNGEERAKGNILERFSAQQFPDLHSELNLSSLELGDSALYFCASSVGVVRSGANVLTFGAGSRLTVL.